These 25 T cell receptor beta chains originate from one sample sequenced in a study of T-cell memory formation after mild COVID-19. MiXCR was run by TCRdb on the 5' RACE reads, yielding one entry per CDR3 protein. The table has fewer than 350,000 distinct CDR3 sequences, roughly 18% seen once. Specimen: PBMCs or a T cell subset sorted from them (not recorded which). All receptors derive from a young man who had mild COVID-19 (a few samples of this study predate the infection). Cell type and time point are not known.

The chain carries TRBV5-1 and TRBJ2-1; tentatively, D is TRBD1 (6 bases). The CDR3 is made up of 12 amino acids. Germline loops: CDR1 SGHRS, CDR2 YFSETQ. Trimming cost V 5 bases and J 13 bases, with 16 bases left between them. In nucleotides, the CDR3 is TGCGCCAGCAGACCCAGGGGAACTCGTCAGTTCTTC. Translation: CASRPRGTRQFF.

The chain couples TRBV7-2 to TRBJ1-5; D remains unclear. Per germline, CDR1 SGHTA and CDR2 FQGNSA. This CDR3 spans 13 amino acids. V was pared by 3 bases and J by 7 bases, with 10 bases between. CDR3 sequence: CASSFDMGQPQHF. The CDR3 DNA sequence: TGTGCCAGCAGCTTCGACATGGGGCAGCCCCAGCATTTT.

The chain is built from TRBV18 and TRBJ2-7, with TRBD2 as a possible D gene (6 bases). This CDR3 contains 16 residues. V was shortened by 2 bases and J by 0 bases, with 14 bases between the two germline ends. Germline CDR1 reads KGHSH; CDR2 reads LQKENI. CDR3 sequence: CASSPGRGESSYEQYV. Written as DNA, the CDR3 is TGTGCCAGCTCACCAGGGCGCGGGGAGAGCTCCTACGAGCAGTACGTC.

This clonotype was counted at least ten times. In nucleotides, the CDR3 is TGTGCCAGCAGCCAAAGGACAGGCCAAGAGACCCAGTACTTC. It codes for CASSQRTGQETQYF. The V gene is TRBV7-6, the J gene TRBJ2-5; 7 nucleotides align to TRBD1. The CDR3 extends over 14 amino acids. Germline CDR1 is SGHVS and CDR2 is FNYEAQ. V shed 5 bases and J 1 base; nucleotides not matched to a gene: 4.

The CDR3 loop is CAISEATRQYF. The CDR3 DNA sequence: TGTGCCATCAGTGAGGCTACGAGGCAGTACTTC. This chain connects TRBV10-3 to TRBJ2-7; D unresolved. Germline CDR1 ENHRY, CDR2 SYGVKD. The CDR3 sequence is 11 residues long. V was shortened by 2 bases and J by 9 bases, with 8 bases between the two germline ends.

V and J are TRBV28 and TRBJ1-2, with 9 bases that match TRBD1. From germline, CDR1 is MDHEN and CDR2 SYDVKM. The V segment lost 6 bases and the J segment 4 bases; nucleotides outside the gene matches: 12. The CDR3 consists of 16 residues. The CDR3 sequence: CASSTHGTGLSYGYTF. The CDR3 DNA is TGTGCCAGCAGCACCCACGGGACAGGGCTTTCCTATGGCTACACCTTC.

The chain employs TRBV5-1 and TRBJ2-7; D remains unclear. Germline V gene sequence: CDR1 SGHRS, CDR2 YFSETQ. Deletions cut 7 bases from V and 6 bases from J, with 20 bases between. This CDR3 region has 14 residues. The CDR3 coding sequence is TGCGCCAGCGCCGTCTCACCTTCCCGCGTCGAGCAGTACTTC. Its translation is CASAVSPSRVEQYF.

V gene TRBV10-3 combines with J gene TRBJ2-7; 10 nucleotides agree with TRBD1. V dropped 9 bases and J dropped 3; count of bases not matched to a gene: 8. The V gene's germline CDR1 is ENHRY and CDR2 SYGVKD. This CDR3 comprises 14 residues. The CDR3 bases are TGTGCCATACAGGACAGGGGGGGTAGCTACGAGCAGTACTTC. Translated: CAIQDRGGSYEQYF.

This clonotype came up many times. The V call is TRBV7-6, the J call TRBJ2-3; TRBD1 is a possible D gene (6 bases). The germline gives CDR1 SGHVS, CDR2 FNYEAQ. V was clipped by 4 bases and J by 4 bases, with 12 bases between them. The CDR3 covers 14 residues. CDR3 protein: CASSSQGSADTQYF. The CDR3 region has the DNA TGTGCCAGCAGCTCACAGGGTTCAGCAGATACGCAGTATTTT.

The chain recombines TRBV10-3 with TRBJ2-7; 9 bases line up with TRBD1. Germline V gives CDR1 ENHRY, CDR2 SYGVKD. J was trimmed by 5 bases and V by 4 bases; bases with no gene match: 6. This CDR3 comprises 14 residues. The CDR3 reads CAISGGTGINEQYF. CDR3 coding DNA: TGTGCCATCAGTGGGGGGACAGGGATCAACGAGCAGTACTTC.

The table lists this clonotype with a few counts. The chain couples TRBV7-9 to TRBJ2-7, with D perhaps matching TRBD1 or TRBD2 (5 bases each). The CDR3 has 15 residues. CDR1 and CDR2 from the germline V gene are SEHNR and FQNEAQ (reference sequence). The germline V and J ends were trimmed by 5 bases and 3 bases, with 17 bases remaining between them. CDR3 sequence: CASSVYPAGSYEQYF. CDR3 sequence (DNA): TGTGCCAGCAGCGTCTACCCGGCAGGGAGCTACGAGCAGTACTTC.

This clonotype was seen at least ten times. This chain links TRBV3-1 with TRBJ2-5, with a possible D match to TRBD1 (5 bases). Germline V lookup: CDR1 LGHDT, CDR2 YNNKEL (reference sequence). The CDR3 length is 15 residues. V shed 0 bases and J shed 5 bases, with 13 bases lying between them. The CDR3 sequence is CASSQESGRAETQYF. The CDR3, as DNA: TGTGCCAGCAGCCAAGAGTCAGGGCGCGCGGAGACCCAGTACTTC.

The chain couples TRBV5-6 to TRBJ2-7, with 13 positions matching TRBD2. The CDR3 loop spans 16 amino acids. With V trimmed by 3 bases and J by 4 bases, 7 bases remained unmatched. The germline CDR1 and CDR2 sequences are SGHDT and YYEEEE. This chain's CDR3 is CASSYTSGGAFYEQYV. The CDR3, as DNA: TGTGCCAGCAGCTATACTAGCGGGGGGGCTTTTTACGAGCAGTACGTC.

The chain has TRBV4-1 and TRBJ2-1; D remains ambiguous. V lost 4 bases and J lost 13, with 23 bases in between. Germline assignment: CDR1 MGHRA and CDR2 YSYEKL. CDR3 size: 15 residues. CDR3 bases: TGCGCCAGCAGCCGAGGAAGGGCAGCCCCAAATCCCCAGTTCTTC. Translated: CASSRGRAAPNPQFF.

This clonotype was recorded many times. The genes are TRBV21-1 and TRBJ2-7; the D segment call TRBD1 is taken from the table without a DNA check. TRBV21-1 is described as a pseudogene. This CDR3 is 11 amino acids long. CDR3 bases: TGTGCCAGCGCCGGGCACTACGAGCAGTACGTC. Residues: CASAGHYEQYV.

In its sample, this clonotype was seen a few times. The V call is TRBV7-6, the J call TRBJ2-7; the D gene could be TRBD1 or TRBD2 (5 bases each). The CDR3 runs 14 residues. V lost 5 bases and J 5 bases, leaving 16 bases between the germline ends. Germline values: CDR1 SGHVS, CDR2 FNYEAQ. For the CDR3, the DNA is TGTGCCAGCAGCCACACGCCCGAGGGGAACGAGCAGTACGTC. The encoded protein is CASSHTPEGNEQYV.

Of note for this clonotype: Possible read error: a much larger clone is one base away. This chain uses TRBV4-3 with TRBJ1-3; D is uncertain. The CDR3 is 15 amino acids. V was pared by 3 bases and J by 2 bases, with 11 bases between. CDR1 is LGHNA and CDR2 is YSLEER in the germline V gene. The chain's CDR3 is CASSHGPTAGNTIYF. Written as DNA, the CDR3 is TGCGCCAGCAGCCATGGACCTACTGCTGGAAACACCATATATTTT.

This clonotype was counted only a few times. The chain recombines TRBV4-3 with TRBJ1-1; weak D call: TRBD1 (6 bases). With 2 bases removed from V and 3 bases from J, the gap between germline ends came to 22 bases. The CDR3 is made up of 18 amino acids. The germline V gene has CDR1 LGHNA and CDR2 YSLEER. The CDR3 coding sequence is TGCGCCAGCAGCCAATCGGCCAGGGGAGCTACCGCGGACACTGAAGCTTTCTTT. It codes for CASSQSARGATADTEAFF.

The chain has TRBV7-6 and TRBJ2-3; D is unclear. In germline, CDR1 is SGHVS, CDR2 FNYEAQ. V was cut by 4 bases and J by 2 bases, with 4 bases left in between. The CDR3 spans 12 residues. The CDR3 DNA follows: TGTGCCAGCAGCTGGACCACAGATACGCAGTATTTT. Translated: CASSWTTDTQYF.

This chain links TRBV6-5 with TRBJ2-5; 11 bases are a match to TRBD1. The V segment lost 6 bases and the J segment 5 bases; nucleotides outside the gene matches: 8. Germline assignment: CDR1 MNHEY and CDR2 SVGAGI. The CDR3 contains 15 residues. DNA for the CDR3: TGTGCCAGCAGACGCGGACAGGGGGCAGTGGAGACCCAGTACTTC. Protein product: CASRRGQGAVETQYF.

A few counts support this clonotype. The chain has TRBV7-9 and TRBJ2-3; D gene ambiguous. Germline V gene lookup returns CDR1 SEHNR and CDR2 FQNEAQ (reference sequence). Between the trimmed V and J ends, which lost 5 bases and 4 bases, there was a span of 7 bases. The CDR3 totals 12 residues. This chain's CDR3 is CASSDSSDTQYF. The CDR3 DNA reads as TGTGCCAGCAGCGACTCCTCAGATACGCAGTATTTT.

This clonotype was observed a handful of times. The CDR3 sequence is CASSKTGLSSYNSPLHF. In DNA, the CDR3 is TGTGCCAGCAGCAAAACAGGGCTTAGCTCCTATAATTCACCCCTCCACTTT. The V and J genes are TRBV7-2 and TRBJ1-6; maybe TRBD1 (6 bases). The CDR3 has 17 residues. Germline assignment: CDR1 SGHTA and CDR2 FQGNSA. The ends were cut back, 5 bases at V and 0 bases at J, with 14 bases in the middle.

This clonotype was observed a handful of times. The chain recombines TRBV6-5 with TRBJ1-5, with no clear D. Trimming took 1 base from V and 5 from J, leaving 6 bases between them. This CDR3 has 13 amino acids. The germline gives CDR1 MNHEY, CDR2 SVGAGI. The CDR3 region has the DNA TGTGCCAGCAGTTACTATGCGGATCAGCCCCAGCATTTT. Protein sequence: CASSYYADQPQHF.

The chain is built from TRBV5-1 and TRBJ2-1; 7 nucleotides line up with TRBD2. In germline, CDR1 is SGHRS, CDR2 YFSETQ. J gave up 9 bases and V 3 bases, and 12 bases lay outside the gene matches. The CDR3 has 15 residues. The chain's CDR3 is CASSSIGPPGGEQFF. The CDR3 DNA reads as TGCGCCAGCAGCTCGATAGGACCGCCGGGGGGTGAGCAGTTCTTC.

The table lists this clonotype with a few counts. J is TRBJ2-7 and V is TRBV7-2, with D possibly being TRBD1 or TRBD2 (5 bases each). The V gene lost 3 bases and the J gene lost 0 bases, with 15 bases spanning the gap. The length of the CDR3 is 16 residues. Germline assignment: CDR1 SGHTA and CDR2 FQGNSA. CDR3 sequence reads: CASSFPRDALSYEQYF. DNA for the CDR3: TGTGCCAGCAGCTTCCCCCGGGACGCCCTCTCCTACGAGCAGTACTTC.